This TCR beta chain was recovered during a study of T cell repertoires in cytomegalovirus infection. TCRdb itself ran the reads through MiXCR, one entry per CDR3 protein. The data hold some 700,000 distinct CDR3 sequences, with 35% to 45% observed a single time. Note on this clonotype: Its cognate antigen is unknown.

The CDR3 covers 12 residues. The ends were cut back, 5 bases at V and 5 bases at J, with 7 bases in the middle. Per the germline V gene, CDR1 is SEHNR and CDR2 is FQNEAQ (reference sequence). Study outcomes and limitations: Within the response measured ex vivo, HLA-C-restricted CMV-specific TCR beta clonotypes were dominant.

Sequences were obtained from PBMCs. The rearrangement joins TRBV7-9 to TRBJ1-5; D uncertain. This clonotype was obtained from a human donor in good health (CMV status not recorded). Some clones in this sample may be carry-over from other donors' samples. Here the CDR3 reads CASSDSYQPQHF. CDR3 in DNA: TGTGCCAGCAGCGATTCGTATCAGCCCCAGCATTTT.